Presented here are 18 T cell receptor beta chains from one specimen sequenced in a study of long-term antiretroviral therapy in people with HIV. The run of the v3.0 immunoSEQ assay was at survey level. Measured with immunoSEQ multiplex PCR; TCRdb has only the in-frame clones, and not every one. The sample has more than 20,000 clones, more than 85% seen once. The source material was unsorted PBMCs, sampled approximately 2.6 years after starting antiretroviral therapy. The receptors here all came from a man in his forties or fifties with HIV.

V is TRBV9 and J is TRBJ2-3; 7 nucleotides align to TRBD1. CDR3 size: 15 residues. Trimming took 0 bases from V and 5 from J; bases not matched to a gene: 6. Per the germline V gene, CDR1 is SGDLS and CDR2 is YYNGEE. The CDR3 bases are TGTGCCAGCAGCGTAGATAAGGGGGCAATAGATACGCAGTATTTT. It codes for CASSVDKGAIDTQYF.

The gene calls are TRBV30 and TRBJ2-1, with no clear D. The germline gives CDR1 GTSNPN, CDR2 SVGIG (reference sequence). With 0 bases removed from V and 7 bases from J, the gap between germline ends came to 7 bases. The CDR3 length is 12 residues. CDR3 sequence reads: CAWSVYGNEQFF. For the CDR3, the DNA is TGTGCCTGGAGTGTATATGGGAATGAGCAGTTCTTC.

The CDR3 loop is CASSGGVGTEGSLSYEQYF. In DNA form, the CDR3 reads TGCGCCAGCAGCGGGGGGGTCGGGACGGAGGGATCCTTAAGCTACGAGCAGTACTTC. The genes are TRBV5-1 and TRBJ2-7; 7 bases fit TRBD2. The V gene end was trimmed by 4 bases and the J gene end by 3 bases; junction bases not matched to a gene: 22. There are 19 residues in the CDR3. Looked up from germline, CDR1 is SGHRS and CDR2 is YFSETQ.

The rearrangement joins TRBV2 to TRBJ2-7; TRBD2 is a possible D gene (6 bases). The CDR3 covers 17 residues. The V and J ends lost 4 bases and 1 base respectively, with 20 bases between them. Germline-derived CDR1 and CDR2 are SNHLY and FYNNEI. The chain's CDR3 is CASSVLRERRGSYEQYF. CDR3 nucleotide sequence: TGTGCCAGCAGTGTTCTAAGGGAACGCCGGGGGTCCTACGAGCAGTACTTC.

The chain couples TRBV28 to TRBJ2-3; 7 positions agree with TRBD2. V shed 2 bases, J shed 1 base, and the junction held 12 bases outside the gene matches. Per the germline V gene, CDR1 is MDHEN and CDR2 is SYDVKM. The CDR3 length is 18 residues. Here the CDR3 DNA reads TGTGCCAGCAGTTTACCCCCGGGGGGATTCTCCGGCACAGATACGCAGTATTTT. Translating it yields CASSLPPGGFSGTDTQYF.

V usage is TRBV6-5 and J usage is TRBJ1-2; TRBD1 agrees at 7 bases. V was clipped by 8 bases and J by 4 bases; unmatched bases: 10. CDR1 is MNHEY, CDR2 SVGAGI, per germline. There are 14 residues in the CDR3. This CDR3 reads CASSRGGLAYGYTF. The CDR3 DNA is TGTGCCAGCTCGAGAGGGGGCCTTGCCTATGGCTACACCTTC.

This chain joins TRBV6-5 and TRBJ1-2; D uncertain. This CDR3 comprises 13 residues. In germline, CDR1 is MNHEY, CDR2 SVGAGI. Trimming shortened V by 6 bases and J by 5 bases, and 13 bases separated the two germline ends. CDR3 protein: CASRPGSRYGYTF. CDR3 sequence (DNA): TGTGCCAGCAGGCCGGGATCGCGGTATGGCTACACCTTC.

The V call is TRBV2, the J call TRBJ2-2, with 10 bases fitting TRBD2. Germline trimming cut 10 bases from V and 3 bases from J; bases unmatched to any gene: 8. CDR1 SNHLY and CDR2 FYNNEI come from the germline V gene. This CDR3 spans 15 amino acids. Here the CDR3 DNA reads TGTGCCACCAAAATAGCGGGAGGACACACCGGGGAGCTGTTTTTT. It is translated as CATKIAGGHTGELFF.

The rearrangement joins TRBV7-9 to TRBJ1-3; D might be TRBD1 (5 bases). The germline CDR1 and CDR2 sequences are SEHNR and FQNEAQ (reference sequence). The V end lost 1 base, the J end lost 0 bases, and 10 bases lay between the germline ends. The CDR3 contains 16 residues. CDR3 coding DNA: TGTGCCAGCAGCTTAGGGGACGGTGACTCTGGAAACACCATATATTTT. Its translation is CASSLGDGDSGNTIYF.

The V call is TRBV7-9, the J call TRBJ2-2; D call uncertain. This CDR3 is 15 amino acids long. CDR1 and CDR2 (germline): SEHNR, FQNEAQ (reference sequence). Trimming left V 9 bases short and J 2 bases short, with 16 bases between. The CDR3 coding sequence is TGTGCCAGGTCAAAACCTAACAGAAACACCGGGGAGCTGTTTTTT. Its translation is CARSKPNRNTGELFF.

This clone came up a few times. The J gene is TRBJ2-1, the V gene TRBV19; 8 nucleotides align to TRBD2. CDR3 size: 15 residues. J lost 3 bases, V lost 11 bases, and 12 bases had no gene match. Germline CDR1 and CDR2: LNHDA and SQIVND (reference sequence). The CDR3 loop is CASSPPAGGYNEQFF. The CDR3 nucleotides are TGTGCCTCCTCACCCCCGGCGGGGGGCTACAATGAGCAGTTCTTC. Filled out from reference TRBV19 and TRBJ2-1, the complete variable domain reads DGGITQSPKYLFRKEGQNVTLSCEQNLNHDAMYWYRQDPGQGLRLIYYSQIVNDFQKGDIAEGYSVSREKKESFPLTVTSAQKNPTAFYLCASSPPAGGYNEQFFGPGTRLTVL.

The chain employs TRBV5-1 and TRBJ2-7, with 7 bases identical to TRBD1. V shed 0 bases and J 1 base; nucleotides not matched to a gene: 1. This CDR3 region has 14 residues. The germline V gene has CDR1 SGHRS and CDR2 YFSETQ. CDR3 sequence (DNA): TGCGCCAGCAGCTTGGAGGGACAGTCCTACGAGCAGTACTTC. Its translation: CASSLEGQSYEQYF.

The chain couples TRBV29-1 to TRBJ2-1; 9 nucleotides line up with TRBD1. This CDR3 contains 13 residues. Losses at the gene ends were 8 bases for V and 9 bases for J; bases not matched to a gene: 11. Germline CDR1 SQVTM, CDR2 ANQGSEA. In DNA form, the CDR3 reads TGCAGCAAAGGACAGGGGAGGGGGATTGAGCAGTTCTTC. This codes for CSKGQGRGIEQFF.

This clone was seen only a few times. V is TRBV2 and J is TRBJ1-5, with a possible D match to TRBD1 (6 bases). CDR1 is SNHLY, CDR2 FYNNEI, per germline. V lost 2 bases and J lost 4, with 15 bases in between. The CDR3 is 16 residues long. The CDR3 DNA is TGTGCCAGCAGTGAACCCACAGGGTTGGGTAATCAGCCCCAGCATTTT. Its protein product is CASSEPTGLGNQPQHF.

The J gene is TRBJ2-7, the V gene TRBV29-1, with 11 bases matching TRBD1. J lost 5 bases, V lost 5 bases, and 5 bases had no gene match. Germline lookup yields CDR1 SQVTM and CDR2 ANQGSEA. The CDR3 sequence is 13 residues long. CDR3 DNA: TGCAGCGTTATCCGGGACAGGGGGAACGAGCAGTACTTC. Residues: CSVIRDRGNEQYF.

V and J are TRBV11-2 and TRBJ1-1; the D gene is possibly TRBD1 (6 bases). Germline CDR1 and CDR2: SGHAT and FQNNGV. The CDR3 spans 15 residues. V lost 1 base and J lost 4, with 13 bases in between. The CDR3 region is CASSLVGGQGTEAFF. For the CDR3, the DNA is TGTGCCAGCAGCTTAGTAGGGGGGCAGGGCACTGAAGCTTTCTTT. The variable domain in full, with the rest retrieved from reference TRBV11-2 and TRBJ1-1, is EAGVAQSPRYKIIEKRQSVAFWCNPISGHATLYWYQQILGQGPKLLIQFQNNGVVDDSQLPKDRFSAERLKGVDSTLKIQPAKLEDSAVYLCASSLVGGQGTEAFFGQGTRLTVV.

The chain is built from TRBV11-2 and TRBJ2-1, with TRBD1 matching over 9 bases. This CDR3 region has 15 residues. V lost 4 bases and J lost 8; bases outside the gene matches: 9. The germline CDR1 and CDR2 sequences are SGHAT and FQNNGV. CDR3 in amino acids: CASSSGQGSPDEQFF. The DNA for the CDR3 is TGTGCCAGCAGCTCGGGACAGGGAAGCCCAGATGAGCAGTTCTTC.

The chain combines TRBV5-1 with TRBJ2-1; 9 bases line up with TRBD1. CDR1 and CDR2 from the germline V gene are SGHRS and YFSETQ. With V trimmed by 4 bases and J by 1 base, 9 bases remained unmatched. CDR3 size: 17 residues. The CDR3 loop reads CASSPESGQGSYNEQFF. The CDR3 coding sequence is TGCGCCAGCAGCCCGGAATCCGGACAGGGGTCCTACAATGAGCAGTTCTTC.